This T cell receptor beta chain was sequenced during a study of T-cell memory formation after mild COVID-19 (dated by TCRdb to the early 2020s). A note on the overall study: TCR sequence clusters from the two donors were largely donor specific. The cohort comprised two young, previously healthy adult volunteers, one female and one male. In a couple of donors, T-cell clones that expanded and contracted after mild COVID-19 were followed by sequencing TCRalpha and TCRbeta repertoires longitudinally. Points the paper makes about the study in general: Some responding clones were found in pre-infection memory, which suggests that pre-existing cross-reactive memory T cells took part in the SARS-CoV-2 response. Clones contracting from day 15 to 85 had balanced CD4/CD8 phenotypes, while a second wave expanding from day 15 to 37 was biased towards CD4+. Only a couple of mild cases were covered in the study, and larger cohorts including severe cases with pre-infection samples were considered necessary. Whether the second-wave clones peaking on day 37 were SARS-CoV-2 specific was not confirmed. Contracting CD4+ clones were found mainly in CM and EM memory subsets, while CD8+ clones were enriched in EMRA.

Ficoll-Paque density gradient centrifugation was used to isolate PBMCs. Looking up the germline V gene yields CDR1 KGHDR and CDR2 SFDVKD. The CDR3 goes from the cysteine to the valine over 17 residues. Left in the record is the CDR3 DNA by itself, 51 bases read in frame from the first base. V is pared back by 0 bases and J by 2 bases, with 16 bases lying between the germline termini. Sequencing relied on an Illumina NovaSeq 6000. Using 5'RACE with constant-segment primers, TCRalpha and TCRbeta cDNA libraries were constructed, with sample barcodes and unique molecular identifiers added in the process. Trizol reagent was used to extract RNA from every sample. The libraries were amplified in two PCR steps, and the second step added a second sample barcode and Illumina TruSeq adapters. Sequencing of libraries was performed on an Illumina NovaSeq with 2 x 150 bp paired-end reads. The paper's processing steps were these. Demultiplexing of reads and collapsing into UMI-guided consensus sequences were performed with migec v1.2.7. Using mixcr v2.1.11, UMI consensuses were aligned to TRA and TRB V and J templates and then assembled into clonotypes. A clonotype was counted as expanded or contracted only when both edgeR and NoisET called the clonotype significant, with the noise models trained on biological replicates. For edgeR calls, the thresholds were a false discovery rate-adjusted p below 0.01 and a log2 fold-change of 1. As an exploratory analysis of dynamics, max-normalized trajectories of the 1000 most abundant clonotypes were examined with PCA combined with hierarchical clustering. The CD4 or CD8 phenotype of responding clones was assigned using the separately sequenced CD4+ and CD8+ repertoires. Through fastp at Q25 and MiXCR, TCRdb rebuilt clones from the public reads, retaining in-frame beta chains. CDR3 protein sequences are deduplicated, and each keeps its most common genes and DNA. TCRdb's processing, not the authors', yielded these V and J calls. This sample lists around 60,000 distinct CDR3 sequences; more than 8% were detected once. The top ten constitute 1.2% of the sample.

The sample holds a few counts of this clonotype. The antigen it recognizes is unknown. No much larger clonotype is one base removed from it; base qualities were not supplied. Sequencing was done on a sample of PBMCs or a T cell subset sorted from them (not recorded which). The chain couples TRBV24-1 to TRBJ2-7, and possibly TRBD1, on 5 matching bases. The origin of this receptor is a man aged 18-30 years who had mild COVID-19 (a few samples of this study predate the infection). The sample titles of this study are shuffled in the database, so cell type and time point are left out; the donor was told from shared clones. The sequenced DNA is TGTGCCACCAGTGATTTGCCGGGTTGTACAGGAACCTACGAGCAGTACGTC. The encoded protein is CATSDLPGCTGTYEQYV.